The source of this TCR beta chain is a study of pediatric ulcerative colitis. The trim removed 10 bases at V and 5 bases at J, leaving 8 bases unmatched. The CDR3 length is 13 residues. The germline CDR1 and CDR2 sequences are MNHNS and SASEGT. Data came from immunoSEQ multiplex PCR; TCRdb stores just in-frame clones and leaves some out. The sample includes 35,000 to 45,000 clones, around 78% seen only once; the top ten take 20% to 25%. This receptor was identified in a girl aged 5-17 years with moderate ulcerative colitis. Specimen: blood. The chain links TRBV6-1 to TRBJ1-2; 9 bases are shared with TRBD1. The CDR3, as DNA: TGTGCCACGGAGCCCGGGACAGGGTATGGCTACACCTTC. Translating it yields CATEPGTGYGYTF.